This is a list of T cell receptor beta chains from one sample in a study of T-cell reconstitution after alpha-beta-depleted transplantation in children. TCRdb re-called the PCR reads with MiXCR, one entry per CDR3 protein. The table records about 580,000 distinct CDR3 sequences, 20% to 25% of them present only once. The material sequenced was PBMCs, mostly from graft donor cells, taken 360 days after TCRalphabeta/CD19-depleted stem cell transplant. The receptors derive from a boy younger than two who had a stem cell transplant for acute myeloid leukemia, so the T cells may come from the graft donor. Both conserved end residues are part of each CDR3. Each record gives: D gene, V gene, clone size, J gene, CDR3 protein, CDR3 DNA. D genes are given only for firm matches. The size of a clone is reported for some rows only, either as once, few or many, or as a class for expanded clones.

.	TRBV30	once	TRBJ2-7	CAWLPWTESYEQYF	TGTGCCTGGCTACCTTGGACTGAATCCTACGAGCAGTACTTC
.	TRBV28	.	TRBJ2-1	CASSLGWGSNEQFF	TGTGCCAGCAGTTTAGGTTGGGGGAGCAATGAGCAGTTCTTC
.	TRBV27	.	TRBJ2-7	CASRLINSYEQYF	TGTGCCAGCCGCCTTATAAACTCCTACGAGCAGTACTTC
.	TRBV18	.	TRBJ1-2	CATREGGHGYTF	TGTGCCACTCGAGAAGGGGGTCATGGCTACACCTTC
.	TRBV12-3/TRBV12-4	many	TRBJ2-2	CASSLEAGWNTGELFF	TGTGCCAGCAGTTTAGAAGCGGGCTGGAACACCGGGGAGCTGTTTTTT
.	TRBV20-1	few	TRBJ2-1	CSASRQATLYNEQFF	TGCAGTGCTAGTCGACAGGCGACCCTTTACAATGAGCAGTTCTTC
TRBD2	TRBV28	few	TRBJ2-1	CASSFSSVAGGHGSYNEQFF	TGTGCCAGCAGTTTTTCGTCGGTAGCGGGGGGCCACGGCTCCTACAATGAGCAGTTCTTC
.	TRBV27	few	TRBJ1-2	CASSLVGGVFYGYTF	TGTGCCAGCAGTTTAGTGGGAGGAGTATTCTATGGCTACACCTTC
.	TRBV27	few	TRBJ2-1	CASSPPSRAEQFF	TGTGCCAGCAGTCCCCCTAGCCGGGCTGAGCAGTTCTTC
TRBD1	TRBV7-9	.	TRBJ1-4	CASSYGTDSNEKLFF	TGTGCCAGCAGCTACGGGACAGACTCTAATGAAAAACTGTTTTTT
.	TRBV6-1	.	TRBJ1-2	CASSHTIRDAKPPGYGYTF	TGTGCCAGCAGTCATACAATCCGGGACGCTAAACCCCCAGGGTATGGCTACACCTTC
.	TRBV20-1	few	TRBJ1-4	CSARDTPSNEKLFF	TGCAGTGCTAGAGACACACCCTCTAATGAAAAACTGTTTTTT
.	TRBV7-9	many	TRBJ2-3	CASSLDTQYF	TGTGCCAGCAGCTTAGACACGCAGTATTTT
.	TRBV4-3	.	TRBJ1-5	CASSQDRGGSNQPQHF	TGCGCCAGCAGCCAAGACAGGGGAGGGAGCAATCAGCCCCAGCATTTT
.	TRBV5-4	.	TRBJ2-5	CASSLVGVAAQETQYF	TGTGCCAGCAGCTTGGTCGGTGTAGCGGCGCAAGAGACCCAGTACTTC
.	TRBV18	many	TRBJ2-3	CASSPQRQGSTDTQYF	TGTGCCAGCTCACCCCAAAGGCAGGGCAGCACAGATACGCAGTATTTT
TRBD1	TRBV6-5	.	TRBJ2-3	CASSSSGGWDTQYF	TGTGCCAGCAGTTCCTCAGGGGGCTGGGATACGCAGTATTTT
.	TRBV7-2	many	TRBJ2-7	CASSLRPRALTSYEQYF	TGTGCCAGCAGCCTCCGACCAAGAGCACTTACCTCCTACGAGCAGTACTTC
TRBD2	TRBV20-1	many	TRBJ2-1	CSARGLAGTYNEQFF	TGCAGTGCTAGAGGACTAGCGGGTACCTACAATGAGCAGTTCTTC
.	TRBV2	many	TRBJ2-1	CASIRGTHNEQFF	TGTGCCAGCATAAGGGGAACGCACAATGAGCAGTTCTTC
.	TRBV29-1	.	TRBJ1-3	CSAFPTVSGNTIYF	TGCAGCGCCTTCCCGACAGTCTCCGGAAACACCATATATTTT
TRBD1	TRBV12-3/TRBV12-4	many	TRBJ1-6	CASSRDRMGSPLHF	TGTGCCAGCAGCCGGGACAGGATGGGGTCACCCCTCCACTTT
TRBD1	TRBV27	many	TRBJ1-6	CASNDRATSPLHF	TGTGCCAGCAATGACAGGGCGACTTCACCCCTCCACTTT
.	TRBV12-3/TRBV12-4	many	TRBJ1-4	CASSSVLGWTNEKLFF	TGTGCCAGCAGTTCCGTCCTGGGCTGGACTAATGAAAAACTGTTTTTT
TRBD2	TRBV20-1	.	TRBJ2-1	CSVQRGEVNEQFF	TGCAGTGTTCAGCGGGGGGAAGTCAATGAGCAGTTCTTC
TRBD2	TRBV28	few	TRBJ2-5	CASSFSSGARRAQYF	TGTGCCAGCAGTTTCTCTAGCGGGGCCCGCCGAGCCCAGTACTTC
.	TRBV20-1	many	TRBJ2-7	CSAAPPGYVEQYF	TGCAGTGCTGCCCCCCCGGGCTACGTCGAGCAGTACTTC
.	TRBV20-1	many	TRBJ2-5	CSAPTRLGETQYF	TGCAGTGCTCCGACTAGGCTGGGGGAGACCCAGTACTTC
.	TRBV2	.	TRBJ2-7	CASSRWDKAYEQYF	TGTGCCAGCAGCCGATGGGACAAGGCCTACGAGCAGTACTTC
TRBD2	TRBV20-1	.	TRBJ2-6	CSAHRGGVPTGANVLTF	TGCAGTGCCCACCGGGGAGGGGTCCCGACTGGGGCCAACGTCCTGACTTTC
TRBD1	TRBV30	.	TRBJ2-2	CAWSSRDRDTGELFF	TGTGCCTGGAGTTCAAGGGACAGGGACACCGGGGAGCTGTTTTTT
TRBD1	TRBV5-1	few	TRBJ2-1	CASSLTSQGADYNEQFF	TGCGCCAGCAGTTTAACTTCTCAGGGGGCGGACTACAATGAGCAGTTCTTC
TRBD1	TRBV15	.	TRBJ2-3	CATSREYSWTGKEDTQYF	TGTGCCACCAGCAGAGAGTATTCCTGGACAGGGAAGGAAGATACGCAGTATTTT
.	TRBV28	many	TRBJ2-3	CASSFPGGNTDTQYF	TGTGCCAGCAGTTTCCCCGGGGGCAACACAGATACGCAGTATTTT
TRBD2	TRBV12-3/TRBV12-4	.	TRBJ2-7	CASSLSAGGPYEQYF	TGTGCCAGCAGTTTATCCGCGGGGGGGCCCTACGAGCAGTACTTC
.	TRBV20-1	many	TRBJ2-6	CSARPTGANVLTF	TGCAGTGCTAGGCCCACTGGGGCCAACGTCCTGACTTTC
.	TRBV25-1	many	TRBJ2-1	CASTADGQSYNEQFF	TGTGCCAGCACCGCGGATGGGCAATCCTACAATGAGCAGTTCTTC
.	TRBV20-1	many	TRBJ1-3	CSARDRTESHTIYF	TGCAGTGCTAGAGATAGGACAGAATCCCACACCATATATTTT
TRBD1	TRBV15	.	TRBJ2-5	CATSAGQGLEETQYF	TGTGCCACCAGCGCGGGACAGGGGCTCGAAGAGACCCAGTACTTC
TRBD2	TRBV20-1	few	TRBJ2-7	CSASVASGGALNEQYF	TGCAGTGCTAGTGTGGCTAGCGGGGGGGCGTTGAACGAGCAGTACTTC
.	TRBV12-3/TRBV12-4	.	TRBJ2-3	CASSYNKGFTDTQYF	TGTGCCAGCAGTTACAATAAGGGGTTCACAGATACGCAGTATTTT
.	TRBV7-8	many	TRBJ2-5	CASGILTGQNQETQYF	TGTGCCAGCGGCATTTTAACTGGGCAGAACCAAGAGACCCAGTACTTC
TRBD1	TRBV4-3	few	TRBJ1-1	CASSQDRTGAEAFF	TGCGCCAGCAGCCAAGATCGGACAGGGGCTGAAGCTTTCTTT
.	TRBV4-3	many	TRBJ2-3	CASSRSDTSTDTQYF	TGCGCCAGCAGCCGGTCGGACACCAGCACAGATACGCAGTATTTT
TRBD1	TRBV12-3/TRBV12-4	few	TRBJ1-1	CASTEQGKAFF	TGTGCCAGCACTGAACAGGGGAAAGCTTTCTTT
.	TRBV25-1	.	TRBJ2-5	CASSEGGHIETQYF	TGTGCCAGCAGTGAAGGCGGACACATTGAGACCCAGTACTTC
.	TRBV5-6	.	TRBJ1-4	CASSLVPTGGDEKLFF	TGTGCCAGCAGCTTGGTCCCGACAGGAGGTGATGAAAAACTGTTTTTT
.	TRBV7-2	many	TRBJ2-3	CASSLVWSRTDTQYF	TGTGCCAGCAGCTTAGTCTGGTCCCGCACAGATACGCAGTATTTT